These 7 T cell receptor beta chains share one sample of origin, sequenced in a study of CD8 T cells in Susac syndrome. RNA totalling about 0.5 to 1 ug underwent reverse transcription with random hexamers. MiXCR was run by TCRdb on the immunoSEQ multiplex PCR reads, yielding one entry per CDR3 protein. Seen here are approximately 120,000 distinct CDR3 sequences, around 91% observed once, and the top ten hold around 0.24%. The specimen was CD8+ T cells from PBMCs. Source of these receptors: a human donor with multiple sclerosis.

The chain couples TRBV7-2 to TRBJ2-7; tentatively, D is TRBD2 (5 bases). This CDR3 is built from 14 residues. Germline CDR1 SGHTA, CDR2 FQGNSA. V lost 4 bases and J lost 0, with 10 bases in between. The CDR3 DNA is TGTGCCAGCAGCTCCGCGGGTGTCTCCTACGAGCAGTACTTC. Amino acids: CASSSAGVSYEQYF.

CDR3 sequence: CASSYLGGTDEAFF. The CDR3, as DNA: TGTGCCAGCAGTTACCTGGGAGGGACGGATGAAGCTTTCTTT. The gene calls are TRBV6-5 and TRBJ1-1; tentatively, D is TRBD1 (5 bases). Trimming shortened V by 2 bases and J by 7 bases, and 14 bases separated the two germline ends. Germline V lookup: CDR1 MNHEY, CDR2 SVGAGI. The CDR3 consists of 14 residues.

CDR3 amino acids: CASSQGVADSGANVLTF. CDR3 coding DNA: TGTGCCAGCAGCCAGGGGGTCGCCGACTCTGGGGCCAACGTCCTGACTTTC. The chain employs TRBV3-1 and TRBJ2-6, with D perhaps given as TRBD1 or TRBD2 (5 bases each). The CDR3 is 17 residues long. The germline gives CDR1 LGHDT, CDR2 YNNKEL (reference sequence). Trimming shortened V by 3 bases and J by 0 bases, and 12 bases separated the two germline ends.

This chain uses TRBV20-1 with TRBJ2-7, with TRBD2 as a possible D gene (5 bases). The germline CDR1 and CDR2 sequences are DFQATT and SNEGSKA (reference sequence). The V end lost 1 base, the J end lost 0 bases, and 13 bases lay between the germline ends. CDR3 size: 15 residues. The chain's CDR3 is CSARARADNSYEQYF. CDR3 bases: TGCAGTGCTAGAGCCCGAGCGGATAACTCCTACGAGCAGTACTTC.

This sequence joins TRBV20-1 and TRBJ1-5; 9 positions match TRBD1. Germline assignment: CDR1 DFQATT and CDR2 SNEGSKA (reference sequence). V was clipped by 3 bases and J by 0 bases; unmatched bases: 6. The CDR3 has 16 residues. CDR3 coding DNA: TGCAGTGCTAGGGACAGGGGAGTGCATAGCAATCAGCCCCAGCATTTT. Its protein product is CSARDRGVHSNQPQHF.

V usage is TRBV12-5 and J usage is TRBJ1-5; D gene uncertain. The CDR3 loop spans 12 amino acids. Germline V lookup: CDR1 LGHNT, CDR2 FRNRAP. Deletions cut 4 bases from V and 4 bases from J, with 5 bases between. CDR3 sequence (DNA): TGTGCTAGTGGTTCAACAAATCAGCCCCAGCATTTT. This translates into CASGSTNQPQHF.

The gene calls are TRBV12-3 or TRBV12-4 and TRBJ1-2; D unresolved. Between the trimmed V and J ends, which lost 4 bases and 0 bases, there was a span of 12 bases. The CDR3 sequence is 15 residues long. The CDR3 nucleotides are TGTGCCAGCAGTTCTAGCGGGGAAGCTAACTATGGCTACACCTTC. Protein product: CASSSSGEANYGYTF.